Below are 2 T cell receptor beta chains sequenced from a single sample in a study of T cell responses to AZD1222 COVID-19 vaccine. The table came from immunoSEQ multiplex PCR; TCRdb's copy has only in-frame clones and leaves some out. The sample gives about 150,000 clones, roughly 92% of which show up once; 2.3% is in the top ten. The sequenced sample was peripheral blood, obtained on day 0 of AZD1222 vaccination. The origin of the receptors is an adult in good health.

The chain has TRBV28 and TRBJ1-1, with 9 positions matching TRBD1. Trimming cost V 11 bases and J 1 base; bases outside gene matches: 5. Germline V gene lookup returns CDR1 MDHEN and CDR2 SYDVKM. CDR3 length: 13 amino acids. The CDR3 region is CAATGGANTEAFF. The CDR3 DNA reads TGTGCCGCAACAGGGGGCGCGAACACTGAAGCTTTCTTT.

The chain joins TRBV3-1 (or the pseudogene TRBV3-2) to TRBJ2-1; the D is unclear. Germline CDR1 and CDR2: LGHDT and YNNKEL (reference sequence). The ends were cut back, 1 base at V and 0 bases at J, with 10 bases in the middle. This CDR3 has 16 amino acids. The CDR3 DNA reads TGTGCCAGCAGCCAAGGTGTACGCGGCTCCTACAATGAGCAGTTCTTC. Its protein product is CASSQGVRGSYNEQFF.